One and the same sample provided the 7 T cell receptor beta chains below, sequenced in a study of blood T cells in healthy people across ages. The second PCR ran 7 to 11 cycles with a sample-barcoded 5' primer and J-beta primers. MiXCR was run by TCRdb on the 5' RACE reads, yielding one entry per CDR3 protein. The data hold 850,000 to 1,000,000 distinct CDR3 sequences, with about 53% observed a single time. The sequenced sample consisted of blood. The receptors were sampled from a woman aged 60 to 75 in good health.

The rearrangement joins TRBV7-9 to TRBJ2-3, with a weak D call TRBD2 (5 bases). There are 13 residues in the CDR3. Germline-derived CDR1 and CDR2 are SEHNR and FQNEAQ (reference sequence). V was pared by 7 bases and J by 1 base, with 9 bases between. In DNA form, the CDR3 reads TGTGCCAGCAACTTGGGAGGCACAGATACGCAGTATTTT. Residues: CASNLGGTDTQYF.

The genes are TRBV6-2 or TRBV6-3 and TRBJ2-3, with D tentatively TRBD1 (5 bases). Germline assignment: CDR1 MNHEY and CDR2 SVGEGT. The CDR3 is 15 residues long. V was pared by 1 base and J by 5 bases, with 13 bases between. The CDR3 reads CASSYWGSRVDTQYF. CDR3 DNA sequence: TGTGCCAGCAGTTACTGGGGATCCAGGGTAGATACGCAGTATTTT.

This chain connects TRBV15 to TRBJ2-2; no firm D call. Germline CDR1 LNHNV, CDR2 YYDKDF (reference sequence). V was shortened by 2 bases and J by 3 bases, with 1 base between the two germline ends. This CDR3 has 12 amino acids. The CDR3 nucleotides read TGTGCCACCAGCAGACACACCGGGGAGCTGTTTTTT. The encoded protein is CATSRHTGELFF.

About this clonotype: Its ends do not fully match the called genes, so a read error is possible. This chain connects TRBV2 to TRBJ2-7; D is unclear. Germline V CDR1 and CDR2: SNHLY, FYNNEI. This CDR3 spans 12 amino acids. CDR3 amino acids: CAGSVISYEQYF. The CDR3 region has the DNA TGTGCCGGCAGTGTGATCAGCTACGAGCAGTACTTC. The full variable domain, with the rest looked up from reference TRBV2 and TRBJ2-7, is EPEVTQTPSHQVTQMGQEVILRCVPISNHLYFYWYRQILGQKVEFLVSFYNNEISEKSEIFDDQFSVERPDGSNFTLKIRSTKLEDSAMYFCAGSVISYEQYFGPGTRLTVT.

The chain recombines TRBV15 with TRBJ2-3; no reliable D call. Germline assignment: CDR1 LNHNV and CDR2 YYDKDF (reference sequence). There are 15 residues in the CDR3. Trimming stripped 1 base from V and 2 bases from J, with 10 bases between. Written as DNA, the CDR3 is TGTGCCACCAGCAGAGTCATAGCCTACACAGATACGCAGTATTTT. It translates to CATSRVIAYTDTQYF.

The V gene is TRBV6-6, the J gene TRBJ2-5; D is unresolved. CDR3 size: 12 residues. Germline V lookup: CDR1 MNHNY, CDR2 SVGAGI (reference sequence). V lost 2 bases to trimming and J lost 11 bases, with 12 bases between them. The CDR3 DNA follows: TGTGCCAGCAGTTACGCCGGTATTGAGCAGTACTTC. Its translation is CASSYAGIEQYF.

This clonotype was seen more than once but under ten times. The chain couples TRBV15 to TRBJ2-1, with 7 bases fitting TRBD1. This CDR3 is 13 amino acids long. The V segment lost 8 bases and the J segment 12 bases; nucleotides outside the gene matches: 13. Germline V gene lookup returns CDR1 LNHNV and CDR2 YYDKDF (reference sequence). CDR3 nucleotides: TGTGCCACCGGGACAGATGACCTAAGGGGGCAGTTCTTC. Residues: CATGTDDLRGQFF.